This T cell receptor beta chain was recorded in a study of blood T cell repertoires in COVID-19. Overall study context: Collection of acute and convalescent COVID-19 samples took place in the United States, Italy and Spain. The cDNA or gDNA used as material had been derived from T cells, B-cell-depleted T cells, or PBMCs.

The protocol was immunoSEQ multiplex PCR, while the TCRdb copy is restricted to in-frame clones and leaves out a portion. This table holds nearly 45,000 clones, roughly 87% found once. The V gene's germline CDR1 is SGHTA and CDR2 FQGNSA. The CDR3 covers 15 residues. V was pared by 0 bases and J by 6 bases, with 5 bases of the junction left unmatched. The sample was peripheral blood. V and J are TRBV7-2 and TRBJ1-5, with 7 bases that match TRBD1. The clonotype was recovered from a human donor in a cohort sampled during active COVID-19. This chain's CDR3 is CASSLAGGDLQPQHF. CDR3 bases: TGTGCCAGCAGCTTAGCAGGGGGCGATCTTCAGCCCCAGCATTTT. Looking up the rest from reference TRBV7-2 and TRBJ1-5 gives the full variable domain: GAGVSQSPSNKVTEKGKDVELRCDPISGHTALYWYRQSLGQGLEFLIYFQGNSAPDKSGLPSDRFSAERTGGSVSTLTIQRTQQEDSAVYLCASSLAGGDLQPQHFGDGTRLSIL.